This TCR beta chain is from a study of OX40 agonist ivuxolimab in advanced cancers. Findings and limits, study-wide: There were, on average, more expanded clones in CD8+ T cells than in CD4+. Partial responders at 0.1-3.0 mg/kg showed near-lowest clonal expansion.

J lost 0 bases, V lost 1 base, and 2 bases had no gene match. The CDR3 covers 17 residues. Looked up from germline, CDR1 is SEHNR and CDR2 is FQNEAQ (reference sequence). At baseline, cycle 4 day 1, and cycle 7 day 1, blood was sampled. Turning to this clone: What it binds is unknown.

Method: immunoSEQ multiplex PCR; TCRdb's copy keeps in-frame clones and lacks some. The data show about 110,000 clones, 75% to 95% seen once. The rearrangement links TRBV7-9 to TRBJ2-3; TRBD2 matches at 12 bases. The input for sequencing was CD4+ or CD8+ T cells sorted from blood, taken in a trial of the OX40 agonist ivuxolimab. This receptor was taken from an adult with an advanced solid tumor such as melanoma, head and neck, liver or kidney cancer. The CDR3 nucleotides read TGTGCCAGCAGCTTAGAAGGGACTAGCGGGAGCACAGATACGCAGTATTTT. Amino acid sequence: CASSLEGTSGSTDTQYF.